This T cell receptor beta chain is drawn from a study of shared clonotypes between healthy human individuals. Cells designated naive CD8 were CD45RO-negative and were positively selected for CCR7, with terminally differentiated effector memory CD45RA+ cells excluded. At the deep level, the assay was run. The assay was immunoSEQ multiplex PCR, and TCRdb's table has in-frame clones only and misses some. The sample records about 600,000 clones, about 95% being singletons. The specimen was naive CD8+ T cells sorted from blood. The sequence came from a woman in her twenties or thirties in good health.

The CDR3 spells CASSLPSGRGTHTQYF. The CDR3, as DNA: TGTGCCAGCAGCTTACCTAGCGGGAGGGGCACGCATACGCAGTATTTT. The V gene is TRBV7-2, the J gene TRBJ2-3, with 12 bases identical to TRBD2. The V and J ends lost 2 bases and 7 bases, in that order; junction bases with no gene match: 7. The germline CDR1 and CDR2 sequences are SGHTA and FQGNSA. CDR3 length: 16 residues.